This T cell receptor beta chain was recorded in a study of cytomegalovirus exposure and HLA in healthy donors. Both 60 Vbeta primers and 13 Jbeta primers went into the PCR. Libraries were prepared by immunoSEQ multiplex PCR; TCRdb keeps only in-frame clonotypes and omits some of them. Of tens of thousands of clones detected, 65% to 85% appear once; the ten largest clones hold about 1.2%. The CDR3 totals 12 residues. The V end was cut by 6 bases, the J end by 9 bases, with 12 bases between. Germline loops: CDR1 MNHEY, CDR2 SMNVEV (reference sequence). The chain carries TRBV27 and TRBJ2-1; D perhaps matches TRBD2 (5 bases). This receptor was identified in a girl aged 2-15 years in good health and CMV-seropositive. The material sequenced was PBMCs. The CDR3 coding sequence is TGTGCCAGCAGCCGCGTCGGGATTGAGCAGTTCTTC. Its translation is CASSRVGIEQFF.